The clone carrying this T cell receptor beta chain was observed at least ten times. Its antigen is not known. A second PCR, run for about 7 to 11 cycles, used a sample-barcoded 5' primer plus a J-beta primer mix. Each CDR3 protein is one row after TCRdb ran MiXCR on the 5' RACE reads. The profile shows 1 million or so distinct CDR3 sequences, 45% of them singletons. The CDR3 is made up of 16 amino acids. Per germline, CDR1 SGHRS and CDR2 YFSETQ. V was clipped by 0 bases and J by 3 bases, with 15 bases between them. The data were taken from a study of blood T cells in healthy people across ages. General study findings and limits: No conclusive comparison of naive versus antigen-experienced cells was possible with unsorted PBMCs. A strong correlation was seen between TCR beta diversity and naive T cell percentage.

This clonotype was sampled from a woman in her sixties or seventies in good health. Specimen: blood. The chain is built from TRBV5-1 and TRBJ2-5; a weak D match, TRBD2 (5 bases). In DNA, the CDR3 is TGCGCCAGCAGCTTGGGGGTTGCGGGTACAGAAGAGACCCAGTACTTC. It translates to CASSLGVAGTEETQYF.